This TCR beta chain appears in the sequencing data of a study of T cells in Graves' hyperthyroidism and ophthalmopathy. Over 18 months, lack of ophthalmopathy progression marked Graves' hyperthyroidism as stable. Newly diagnosed hyperthyroidism, duration under 2 months, in patients aged 18 to 65. Diagnoses were made from clinical symptoms, serum measures (thyroxine and TRAb), thyroid ultrasound and orbital computed tomography. Researchers amplified the TCR beta CDR3 regions from RNA transcripts. First-round RT-PCR targeting the TCR CDR3 was performed with the HTBI primer set. TCRdb re-called the multiplex PCR reads with MiXCR, one entry per CDR3 protein. The sample lists about 840,000 distinct CDR3 sequences; 38% were seen once. Trimming took off 0 bases at V and 6 bases at J, with 6 bases between the two ends. The CDR3 is made up of 12 amino acids. CDR1 and CDR2 from the germline V gene are MGHRA and YSYEKL.

The source is a man aged 18 to 30 with Graves' hyperthyroidism. Sequenced sample: blood. The chain joins TRBV4-1 to TRBJ2-7; unclear D gene. CDR3 amino acids: CASSQEGTEQYF. The DNA of the CDR3 is TGCGCCAGCAGCCAAGAGGGTACCGAGCAGTACTTC.